This T cell receptor beta chain originates from a study of blood T cell repertoires in COVID-19. Overall study context: Sites across the United States, Italy and Spain contributed samples from acute and convalescent COVID-19. Nucleic acid was either cDNA or gDNA, and it came from T cells, B-cell-depleted T cells, or PBMCs.

The CDR3 runs to 16 residues. Germline V CDR1 and CDR2: MNHEY, SMNVEV (reference sequence). After removal of 5 bases from V and 5 bases from J, the junction contained 13 bases not matched to a gene. Authors' analysis steps: Amplification of reference gene primers provided the estimated nucleated cell counts. Method: immunoSEQ multiplex PCR; TCRdb's copy keeps in-frame clones and lacks some. V, J and clone size were drawn from that table, and D and trimming were deduced from the DNA. The sample gives 150,000 to 200,000 clones, roughly four fifths of which show up once; 6.5% to 8.5% is in the top ten. The chain has TRBV27 and TRBJ2-7; TRBD1 matches 9 bases. The sequenced sample consisted of peripheral blood. The clonotype was recovered from a human donor in a cohort sampled during active COVID-19. DNA of the CDR3: TGTGCCAGCAGTCCGGACGGGACAGGGATAATCAACGAGCAGTACTTC. Protein: CASSPDGTGIINEQYF.